This T cell receptor beta chain emerged from a study of blood T cell repertoires in COVID-19. Profiling relied on immunoSEQ multiplex PCR, and the TCRdb table lists in-frame clones only, not all of them. The sample holds about 230,000 clones, 88% seen once. The CDR3 has 14 residues. With 4 bases clipped from V and 8 bases from J, the junction kept 9 bases outside the gene matches. The germline gives CDR1 LGHDT, CDR2 YNNKEL (reference sequence). The receptor was derived from a woman aged 40 to 49 with acute COVID-19. V and J are TRBV3-1 (or the pseudogene TRBV3-2) and TRBJ1-2; TRBD1 agrees at 8 bases. Sequences were obtained from PBMCs or T cells enriched from blood (not recorded which). The DNA of the CDR3 is TGTGCCAGCAGCCCCGGACAGGGAGGTTGGGGCTACACCTTC. As protein: CASSPGQGGWGYTF.